The clone carrying this T cell receptor (beta chain) was observed a handful of times. Its antigen remains unidentified. The data stem from a study of T cells in localized non-small cell lung cancer. Findings and limits, study-wide: T cell clonality was highest in uninvolved adjacent lung, above tumor.

Method: immunoSEQ multiplex PCR; TCRdb's copy keeps in-frame clones and lacks some. The repertoire includes 20,000 to 25,000 clones, approximately 91% of them detected once, and roughly 23% sits in the top ten. The CDR3 totals 15 residues. V shed 4 bases and J 3 bases; nucleotides not matched to a gene: 7. Germline values: CDR1 SGHTA, CDR2 FQGNSA. Sequences were derived from PBMCs, sampled before any cancer treatment. V usage is TRBV7-2 and J usage is TRBJ2-7; 9 positions match TRBD1. The sequence came from a man aged 40 to 70 with stage II squamous cell lung carcinoma. CDR3 sequence: CASSSGTGIVYEQYF. CDR3 nucleotides: TGTGCCAGCAGCTCCGGGACAGGGATCGTCTACGAGCAGTACTTC.